Included here is one TCR beta chain sequence, with context. This clone has only a few counts. What this receptor recognizes is not known. No much larger clone exists at a distance of one base, and base qualities are not known. CDR1 is given as MNHEY and CDR2 as SVGAGI, both from the germline V gene. V loses 5 bases of germline sequence and J loses 1 base, and the interval between the two ends is 9 bases. Including cysteine and phenylalanine, the CDR3 has 14 amino acids. The CDR3 DNA has 42 bases and is translated from base 1. The immunoSEQ Assay, a bias-controlled multiplex PCR, was used to amplify TCRbeta CDR3 regions from genomic DNA. Under the source paper's analysis protocol: Nucleated cell counts per sample were estimated from amplification of reference gene primers within the assay. To quantify the absolute abundance of each unique TCRbeta CDR3 rearrangement, sequence reads were collapsed and filtered. For each sample, productive Simpson clonality was calculated as the square root of Simpson's diversity index over productive rearrangements. The table comes from immuneACCESS by way of TCRdb, which keeps in-frame sequences with V and J called. Part of the clones is missing from these tables; in studies checked, under half for an unresolved V gene and the rest for unknown reasons. V, J and clone size reflect that table, while D and trimming were determined from the DNA. The sample table contains about 140,000 clones; only one count was recorded for roughly 80% of them. In total, the top ten clones hold 1.5% to 2% of the sample.

In the prospective study, participants were roughly 18 to 100 years old, resided in about two dozen geographic areas of the United States, and were enrolled through a virtual design. Cohort assignment in the prospective study relied on participant-reported clinical history from a screening survey and a study questionnaire. A participant counted as exposed if, within 2 weeks of entering the study, that participant had been in contact with someone who had a PCR-confirmed or clinician-diagnosed COVID-19 case. Mobile phlebotomists in the prospective study collected whole blood, serum and a nasopharyngeal or oropharyngeal swab from every participant. Participants in the prospective study had the option to provide additional blood draws and questionnaires over an approximately 2-month period. Prospective study blood samples were shipped either frozen or at room temperature before DNA extraction. This sample stems from a study of blood T cell repertoires in COVID-19 (dated by TCRdb to the early 2020s). General notes on the study: Samples from collaborators originated in the United States, Italy and Spain and spanned both the acute and convalescent phases of COVID-19. The samples were drawn from the first 160 participants of the ongoing ImmuneRACE study and from over a thousand subjects provided by 6 global collaborators. The repertoires were released in a freely available public database intended as a resource for research on the immune response to SARS-CoV-2. The prospective study material was composed of cDNA or gDNA derived from T cells, B-cell-depleted T cells, or PBMCs. Subjects who had been exposed to COVID-19, were actively infected with it, or had recovered from it provided the deeply sampled blood TCRbeta repertoires that made up the dataset. Where HLA class I and class II types were available, the types were taken from metadata supplied by the sample provider, not from assay-based typing. Sample metadata almost always included a de-identified subject ID, COVID-19 status, age in years and sex. What the study reported, not specific to this receptor: The quantity of clinical and demographic metadata differed by source and by participant and was supplied without curation.

Sequences were obtained from PBMCs or T cells enriched from blood (not recorded which). This sequence uses TRBV6-5 and TRBJ1-5; the D gene assignment is ambiguous. This TCR was sampled from a woman aged 18-29 years who had been exposed to COVID-19. The sequence in DNA is TGTGCCAGCAGTACCAGTGTAAGCAATCAGCCCCAGCATTTT. Its amino acids are CASSTSVSNQPQHF.